The next 12 T cell receptor beta chains were all read from a single sample in a study of shared clonotypes between healthy human individuals. The table came from immunoSEQ multiplex PCR; TCRdb's copy has only in-frame clones and leaves some out. The sample carries about 1 million clones, roughly 80% recorded once. The source material was memory CD4+ T cells sorted from blood. Indicated subset: CD45RA-negative fraction. These receptors came from a man younger than 35 in good health.

The V and J genes are TRBV4-1 and TRBJ2-1, with TRBD2 matching over 7 bases. The CDR3 loop spans 15 amino acids. V lost 5 bases to trimming and J lost 5 bases; unmatched junction nucleotides: 9. Germline V gives CDR1 MGHRA, CDR2 YSYEKL. The CDR3 nucleotides are TGCGCCAGCAGCTTCCGGGACTATACAAACAATGAGCAGTTCTTC. This translates into CASSFRDYTNNEQFF.

The rearrangement joins TRBV14 to TRBJ2-3; 7 bases agree with TRBD2. The CDR3 consists of 17 residues. The ends lost 5 bases at V and 0 bases at J; junction bases unmatched: 11. CDR1 SGHDN and CDR2 FVKESK come from the germline V gene. The CDR3 DNA reads as TGTGCCAGCAGCAGAACTCCACTAGCGTCTAGCACAGATACGCAGTATTTT. It yields the protein CASSRTPLASSTDTQYF.

The V call is TRBV6-5, the J call TRBJ1-1, with D possibly TRBD1 on 5 matching bases. CDR1 and CDR2 from the germline V gene are MNHEY and SVGAGI. This CDR3 comprises 14 residues. The V and J ends lost 5 bases and 5 bases respectively, with 15 bases between them. The CDR3 bases are TGTGCCAGCAGTAGAACGGGGGTAGGGACTGAAGCTTTCTTT. As protein: CASSRTGVGTEAFF.

The chain couples TRBV7-9 to TRBJ1-1, with a tentative D call TRBD1 (6 bases). The V and J ends lost 4 bases and 6 bases respectively, with 15 bases between them. The CDR3 totals 14 residues. Looked up from germline, CDR1 is SEHNR and CDR2 is FQNEAQ (reference sequence). CDR3 protein: CASSSTGFGAEAFF. The CDR3 region has the DNA TGTGCCAGCAGCTCAACAGGGTTTGGGGCTGAAGCTTTCTTT.

This chain links TRBV5-6 with TRBJ2-1, with TRBD2 matching over 9 bases. Germline assignment: CDR1 SGHDT and CDR2 YYEEEE. The CDR3 covers 16 residues. V gave up 5 bases and J gave up 6 bases; unmatched junction bases: 12. CDR3 sequence (DNA): TGTGCCAGCAGTCGATTTGGCGGGAGGGAAACCAATGAGCAGTTCTTC. Its protein product is CASSRFGGRETNEQFF.

This chain joins TRBV10-3 and TRBJ2-5, with D possibly matching TRBD2 (6 bases). Trimming stripped 8 bases from V and 2 bases from J, with 15 bases between. This CDR3 is 14 amino acids long. Looked up from germline, CDR1 is ENHRY and CDR2 is SYGVKD. This chain's CDR3 is CAIGTAGGQETQYF. DNA of the CDR3: TGTGCCATCGGAACCGCTGGGGGGCAAGAGACCCAGTACTTC.

The rearrangement joins TRBV19 to TRBJ2-5; 10 bases align to TRBD1. The CDR3 contains 15 residues. V lost 7 bases to trimming and J lost 4 bases; unmatched junction nucleotides: 9. Germline V gene lookup returns CDR1 LNHDA and CDR2 SQIVND (reference sequence). CDR3 sequence (DNA): TGTGCCAGTACTCCGGGACAGGGGAAAGGAGAGACCCAGTACTTC. Residues: CASTPGQGKGETQYF.

The chain uses TRBV28 and TRBJ1-2; tentative D call: TRBD1 (6 bases). The CDR3 loop spans 15 amino acids. From germline, CDR1 is MDHEN and CDR2 SYDVKM. V was trimmed by 2 bases and J by 8 bases, leaving 18 bases between them. CDR3 sequence: CASSLGAGVTGGYTF. CDR3 coding DNA: TGTGCCAGCAGTTTAGGGGCAGGGGTGACGGGCGGCTACACCTTC.

The V and J genes are TRBV11-2 and TRBJ2-7; D gene unclear. Trimming took off 8 bases at V and 3 bases at J, with 14 bases between the two ends. CDR3 length: 13 residues. Germline assignment: CDR1 SGHAT and CDR2 FQNNGV. CDR3 loop: CASANGPLYEQYF. The CDR3 bases are TGTGCCAGCGCTAACGGGCCCCTCTACGAGCAGTACTTC.

This chain uses TRBV4-1 with TRBJ1-6, with a tentative D call TRBD1 (6 bases). V shed 3 bases and J shed 7 bases, with 16 bases lying between them. Germline CDR1 reads MGHRA; CDR2 reads YSYEKL. CDR3 length: 16 residues. The CDR3 nucleotides read TGCGCCAGCAGCCAGACCCGGGACATTATAAATTCACCCCTCCACTTT. As protein: CASSQTRDIINSPLHF.

This rearrangement joins TRBV10-3 to TRBJ2-7, with D perhaps given as TRBD1 or TRBD2 (5 bases each). Germline CDR1 and CDR2: ENHRY and SYGVKD. Trimming left V 5 bases short and J 6 bases short, with 14 bases between. The CDR3 covers 13 residues. Written as DNA, the CDR3 is TGTGCCATCAGTTCCCGGGACCGAACCGAGCAGTACTTC. It specifies CAISSRDRTEQYF.

This chain uses TRBV25-1 with TRBJ2-7; 7 bases line up with TRBD1. From germline, CDR1 is MGHDK and CDR2 SYGVNS. This CDR3 has 15 residues. V gave up 7 bases and J gave up 5 bases; unmatched junction bases: 14. The CDR3 here is CASNKGETGSNEQYF. CDR3 bases: TGTGCCAGCAACAAGGGAGAGACAGGGTCTAACGAGCAGTACTTC.